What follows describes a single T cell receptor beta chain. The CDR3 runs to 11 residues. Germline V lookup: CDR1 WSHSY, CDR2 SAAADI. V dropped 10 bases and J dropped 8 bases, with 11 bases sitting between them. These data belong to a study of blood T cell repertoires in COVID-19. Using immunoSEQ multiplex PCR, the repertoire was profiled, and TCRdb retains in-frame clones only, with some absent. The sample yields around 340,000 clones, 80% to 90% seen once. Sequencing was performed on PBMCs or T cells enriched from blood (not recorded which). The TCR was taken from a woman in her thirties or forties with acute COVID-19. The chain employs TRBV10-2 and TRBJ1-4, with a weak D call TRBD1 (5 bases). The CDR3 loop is CATTTGEKLFF. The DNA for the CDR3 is TGCGCCACCACCACAGGAGAAAAACTGTTTTTT.